The T cell receptor (beta chain) described here comes from a study of blood T cell repertoires in COVID-19. About the research overall: The United States, Italy and Spain provided the acute and convalescent COVID-19 samples.

Original analysis: Reference gene primers were amplified, and this amplification served to estimate nucleated cell counts. Using immunoSEQ multiplex PCR, the repertoire was profiled, and TCRdb retains in-frame clones only, with some absent. The DNA gave D and trimming, while V, J and clone size come from that table. The table lists 360,000 or so clones, less than 90% of them singletons. The sequenced material came from PBMCs or T cells enriched from blood (not recorded which). The TCR sequence derives from a woman aged 25-40 years who had recovered from COVID-19.

The chain's CDR3 is CASSNRDTNLYEQYF. In DNA, the CDR3 is TGTGCCAGTAGTAACCGGGACACAAACCTCTACGAGCAGTACTTC. This chain uses TRBV19 with TRBJ2-7; D is perhaps TRBD1 (6 bases). Germline loops: CDR1 LNHDA, CDR2 SQIVND (reference sequence). The CDR3 length is 15 residues. The germline V and J ends were trimmed by 4 bases and 3 bases, with 16 bases remaining between them.